This TCR beta chain came from a study of T cells in women clearing cervical HPV infection. The CDR3 is 15 residues long. The V gene's germline CDR1 is SGHRS and CDR2 YFSETQ. Assay: immunoSEQ multiplex PCR; the TCRdb copy retains only in-frame clones and omits some. The table for this sample gives some 50,000 clones. Study outcomes and limitations: Controls had more TRBV6-7 (approximately 0.15%) than cases (about 0.11%).

Details on this clone: Its antigen remains unidentified. With the read ending 3 residues before the CDR3 end, the germline J gene is used to fill in that end.

The V call is TRBV5-1, the J call TRBJ1-4; 9 bases fit TRBD1. The TCR originated in a woman aged 18-69 years with a cervical HPV16 infection that either progressed to CIN3+ or cleared (not recorded which). Material: blood buffy coat. CDR3 sequence: CASSRMGQGERKLFF. CDR3 bases read: TGCGCCAGCAGCCGCATGGGACAGGGAGAAAGGAAA.